This entry describes one T cell receptor beta chain. All recovered Cohort 3 donors got two negative PCRs, got clearance, or saw symptom resolution. This specimen belongs to a study of blood T cell repertoires in COVID-19. About the study: Sample material is recorded as cDNA or gDNA derived from T cells, B-cell-depleted T cells, or PBMCs.

V lost 5 bases and J lost 6; bases outside the gene matches: 12. The CDR3 totals 15 residues. Germline values: CDR1 ENHRY, CDR2 SYGVKD. Method: immunoSEQ multiplex PCR; TCRdb's copy keeps in-frame clones and lacks some. Here the sample spans 300,000 to 350,000 clones, approximately 90% being singletons. This chain connects TRBV10-3 to TRBJ2-7, with TRBD1 identical over 8 bases. Sequencing was done on a sample of PBMCs or T cells enriched from blood (not recorded which). The sequence was collected from a woman aged 18 to 35 who had recovered from COVID-19. CDR3 DNA sequence: TGTGCCATCAGTCAACAGCAGGGGGCCCTGGGCGAGCAGTACTTC. Its translation: CAISQQQGALGEQYF.